This T cell receptor (beta chain) was obtained from a study of T cell repertoires in cytomegalovirus infection. Study details: Matching HLA type and CMV infection were both indicated by public TCR beta signatures.

Using its own MiXCR run on the reads, TCRdb lists one record per CDR3 protein. Of 180,000 or so distinct CDR3 sequences in the sample, approximately 18% were seen once. Trimming removed 5 bases at V and 0 bases at J, with 20 bases between. The CDR3 totals 17 residues. Germline assignment: CDR1 SGHVS and CDR2 FQNEAQ. Study-wide findings and caveats: In two of eight donors, the top clonotype was HLA-C-restricted CMV-specific. Carriers of CMV and the relevant HLA type were discriminated by public TCR beta frequency.

Notes on this clonotype: Antigen: not known.

The clonotype was recovered from a human donor in good health (CMV status not recorded). Some clones in this sample may be carry-over from other donors' samples. The chain is built from TRBV7-8 and TRBJ2-7, with TRBD2 as a possible D gene (6 bases). The specimen was CD8+ T cells from PBMCs. CDR3 protein: CASSPLGGARDSYEQYF. In DNA, the CDR3 is TGTGCCAGCAGCCCGCTCGGGGGAGCGAGAGACTCCTACGAGCAGTACTTC. Full variable domain (rest looked up from reference TRBV7-8 and TRBJ2-7): GAGVSQSPRYKVAKRGQDVALRCDPISGHVSLFWYQQALGQGPEFLTYFQNEAQLDKSGLPSDRFFAERPEGSVSTLKIQRTQQEDSAVYLCASSPLGGARDSYEQYFGPGTRLTVT.